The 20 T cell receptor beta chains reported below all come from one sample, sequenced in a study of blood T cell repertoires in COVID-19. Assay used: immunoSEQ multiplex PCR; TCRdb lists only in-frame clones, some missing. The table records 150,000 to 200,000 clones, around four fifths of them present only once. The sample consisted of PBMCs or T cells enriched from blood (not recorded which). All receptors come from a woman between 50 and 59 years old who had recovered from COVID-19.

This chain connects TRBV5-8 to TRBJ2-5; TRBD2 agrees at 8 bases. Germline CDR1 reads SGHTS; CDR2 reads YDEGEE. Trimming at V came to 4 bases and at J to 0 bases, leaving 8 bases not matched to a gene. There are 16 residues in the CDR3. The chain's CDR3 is CASSIGRGGNQETQYF. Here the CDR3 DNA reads TGTGCCAGCAGCATAGGACGGGGGGGTAACCAAGAGACCCAGTACTTC.

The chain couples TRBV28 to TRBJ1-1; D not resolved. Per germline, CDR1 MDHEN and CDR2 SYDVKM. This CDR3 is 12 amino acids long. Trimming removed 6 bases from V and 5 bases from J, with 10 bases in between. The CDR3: CASRLGGTEAFF. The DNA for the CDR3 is TGTGCCAGCAGGCTAGGAGGTACTGAAGCTTTCTTT.

This chain's CDR3 is CASRPLGQGDYGYTF. In DNA form, the CDR3 reads TGTGCCAGCCGACCTTTGGGACAGGGTGACTATGGCTACACCTTC. V and J are TRBV3-1 (or the pseudogene TRBV3-2) and TRBJ1-2; TRBD1 matches 9 bases. Per the germline V gene, CDR1 is LGHDT and CDR2 is YNNKEL (reference sequence). V lost 8 bases and J lost 3; bases outside the gene matches: 10. CDR3 length: 15 residues.

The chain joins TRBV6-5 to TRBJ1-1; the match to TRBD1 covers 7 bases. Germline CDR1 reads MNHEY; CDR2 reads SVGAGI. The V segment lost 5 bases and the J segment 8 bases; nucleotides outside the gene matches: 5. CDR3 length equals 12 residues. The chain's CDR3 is CASSNTGDEAFF. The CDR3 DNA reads TGTGCCAGCAGTAACACAGGGGACGAAGCTTTCTTT.

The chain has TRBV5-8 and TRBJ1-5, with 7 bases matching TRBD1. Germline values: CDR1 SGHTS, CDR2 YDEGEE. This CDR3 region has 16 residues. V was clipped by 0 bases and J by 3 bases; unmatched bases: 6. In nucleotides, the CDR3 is TGTGCCAGCAGCTTGGCTTCCGGGACAGTCAATCAGCCCCAGCATTTT. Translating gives CASSLASGTVNQPQHF.

The CDR3 DNA sequence: TGTGCCAGCTCTAGGGGCTATGGCTACACCTTC. Residues: CASSRGYGYTF. The V and J genes are TRBV28 and TRBJ1-2, with a tentative D call TRBD1 (5 bases). The CDR3 contains 11 residues. Trimming took 8 bases from V and 4 from J, leaving 8 bases between them. CDR1 and CDR2 from the germline V gene are MDHEN and SYDVKM.

The CDR3 DNA reads as TGTGCCAGCAGCCCGCCGAGCGGGACCCACACCGGGGAGCTGTTTTTT. Translation: CASSPPSGTHTGELFF. This chain joins TRBV5-6 and TRBJ2-2; 7 nucleotides align to TRBD2. This CDR3 is built from 16 residues. In germline, CDR1 is SGHDT, CDR2 YYEEEE. Losses at the gene ends were 4 bases for V and 3 bases for J; bases not matched to a gene: 9.

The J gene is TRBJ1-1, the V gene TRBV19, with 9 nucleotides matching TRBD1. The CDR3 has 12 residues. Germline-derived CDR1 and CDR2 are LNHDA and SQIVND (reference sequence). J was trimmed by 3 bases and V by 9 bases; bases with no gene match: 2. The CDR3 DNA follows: TGTGCCAGCCGGGACAGGGACACTGAAGCTTTCTTT. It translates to CASRDRDTEAFF.

CDR3: CASSFGQGSANTQYF. Here the CDR3 DNA reads TGCGCCAGCAGCTTCGGGCAGGGTTCCGCCAATACGCAGTATTTT. The gene calls are TRBV5-1 and TRBJ2-3; maybe TRBD1 (5 bases). The germline V and J ends were trimmed by 2 bases and 7 bases, with 17 bases remaining between them. Germline V gene sequence: CDR1 SGHRS, CDR2 YFSETQ. The CDR3 loop spans 15 amino acids.

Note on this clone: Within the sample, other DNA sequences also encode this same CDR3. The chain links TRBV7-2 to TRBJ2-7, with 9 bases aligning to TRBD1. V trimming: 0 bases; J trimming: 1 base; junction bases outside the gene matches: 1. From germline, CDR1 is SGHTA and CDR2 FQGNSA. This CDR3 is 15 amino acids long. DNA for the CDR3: TGTGCCAGCAGCTTAGCGGGGACAGGGTCCTACGAGCAGTACTTC. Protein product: CASSLAGTGSYEQYF.

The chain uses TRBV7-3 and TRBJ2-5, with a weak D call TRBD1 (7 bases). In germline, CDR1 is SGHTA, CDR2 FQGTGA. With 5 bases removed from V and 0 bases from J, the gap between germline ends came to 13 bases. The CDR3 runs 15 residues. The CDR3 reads CASSQTGRYQETQYF. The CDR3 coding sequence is TGTGCCAGCAGCCAGACAGGGAGGTACCAAGAGACCCAGTACTTC.

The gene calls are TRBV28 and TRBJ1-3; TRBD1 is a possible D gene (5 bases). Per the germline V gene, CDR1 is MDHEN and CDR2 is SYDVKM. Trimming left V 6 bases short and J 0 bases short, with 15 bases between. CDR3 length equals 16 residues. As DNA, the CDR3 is TGTGCCAGCAGCCCACCCAGGGCTTACTCTGGAAACACCATATATTTT. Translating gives CASSPPRAYSGNTIYF.

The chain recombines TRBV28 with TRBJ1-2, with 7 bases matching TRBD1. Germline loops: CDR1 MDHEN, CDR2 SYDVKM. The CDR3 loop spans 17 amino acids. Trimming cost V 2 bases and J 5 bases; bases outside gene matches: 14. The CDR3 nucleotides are TGTGCCAGCAGTTTAGGCGGGACAGCCACGTTAAAGTATGGCTACACCTTC. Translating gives CASSLGGTATLKYGYTF.

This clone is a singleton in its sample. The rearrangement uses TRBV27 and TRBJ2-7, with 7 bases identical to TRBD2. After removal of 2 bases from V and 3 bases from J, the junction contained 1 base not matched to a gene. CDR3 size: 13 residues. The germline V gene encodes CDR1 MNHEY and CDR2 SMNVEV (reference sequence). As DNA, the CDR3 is TGTGCCAGCAGTTTAGGACTAGTCTACGAGCAGTACTTC. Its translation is CASSLGLVYEQYF.

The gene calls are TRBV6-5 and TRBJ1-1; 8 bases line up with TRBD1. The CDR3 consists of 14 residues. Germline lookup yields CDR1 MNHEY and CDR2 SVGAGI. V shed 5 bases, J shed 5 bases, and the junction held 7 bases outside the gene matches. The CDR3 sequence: CASSRQGLGTEAFF. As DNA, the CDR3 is TGTGCCAGCAGTAGACAGGGGTTGGGGACTGAAGCTTTCTTT.

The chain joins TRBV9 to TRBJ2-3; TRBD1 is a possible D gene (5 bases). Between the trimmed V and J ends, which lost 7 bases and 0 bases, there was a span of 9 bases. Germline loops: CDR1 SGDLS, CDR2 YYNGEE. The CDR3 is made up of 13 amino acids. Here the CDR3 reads CASGAASTDTQYF. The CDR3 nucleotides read TGTGCCAGCGGGGCGGCTAGCACAGATACGCAGTATTTT.

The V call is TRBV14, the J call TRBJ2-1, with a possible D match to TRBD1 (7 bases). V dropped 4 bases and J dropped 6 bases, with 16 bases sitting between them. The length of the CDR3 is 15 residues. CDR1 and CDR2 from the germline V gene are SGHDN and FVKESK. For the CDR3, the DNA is TGTGCCAGCAGCCTTTGGCAGGGGGGTGTCAATGAGCAGTTCTTC. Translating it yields CASSLWQGGVNEQFF.

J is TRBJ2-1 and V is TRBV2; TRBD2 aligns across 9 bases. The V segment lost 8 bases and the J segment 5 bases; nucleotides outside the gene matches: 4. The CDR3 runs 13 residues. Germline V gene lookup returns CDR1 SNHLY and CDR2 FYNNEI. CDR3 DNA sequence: TGTGCCAGCGTCCTAGCGGGGAACAATGAGCAGTTCTTC. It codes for CASVLAGNNEQFF.

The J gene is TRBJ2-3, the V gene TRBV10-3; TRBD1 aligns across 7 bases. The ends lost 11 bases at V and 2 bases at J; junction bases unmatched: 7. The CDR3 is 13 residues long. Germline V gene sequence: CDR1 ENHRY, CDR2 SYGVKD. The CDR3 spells CAVRDSVTDTQYF. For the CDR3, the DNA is TGTGCCGTCCGGGACAGCGTCACAGATACGCAGTATTTT.

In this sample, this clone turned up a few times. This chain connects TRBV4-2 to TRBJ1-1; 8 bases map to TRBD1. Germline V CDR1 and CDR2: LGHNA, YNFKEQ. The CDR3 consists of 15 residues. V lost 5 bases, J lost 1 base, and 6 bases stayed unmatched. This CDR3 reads CASSSRTGGNTEAFF. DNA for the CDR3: TGTGCCAGCAGCTCTAGAACAGGGGGGAACACTGAAGCTTTCTTT.